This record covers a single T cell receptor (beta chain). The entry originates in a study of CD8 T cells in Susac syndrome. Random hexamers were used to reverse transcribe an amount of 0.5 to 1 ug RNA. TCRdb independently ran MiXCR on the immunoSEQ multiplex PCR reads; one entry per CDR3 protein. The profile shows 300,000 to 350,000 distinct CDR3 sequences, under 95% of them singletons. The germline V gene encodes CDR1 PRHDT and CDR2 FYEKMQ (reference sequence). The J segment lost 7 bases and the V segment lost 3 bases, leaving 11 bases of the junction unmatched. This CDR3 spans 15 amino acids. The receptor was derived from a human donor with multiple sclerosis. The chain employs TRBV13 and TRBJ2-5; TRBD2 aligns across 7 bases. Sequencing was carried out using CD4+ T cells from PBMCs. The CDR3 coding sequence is TGTGCCAGCAGCTTGGGACTACCCTCCGGTGGGACCCAGTACTTC. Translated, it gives CASSLGLPSGGTQYF.